Listed below are T cell receptor beta chains from one sample, sequenced in a study of blood T cells in healthy people across ages. TCRdb used MiXCR to reprocess the 5' RACE reads, holding one entry per CDR3 protein. The table has 1.5 million to 2 million distinct CDR3 sequences, about 35% seen once. The sequencing sample was made of blood. The origin of the receptors is a young woman in good health. Both conserved end residues are part of each CDR3.

j_call,v_call,cdr3_aa
TRBJ2-6,TRBV6-2/TRBV6-3,CASSYSRGLGSGANVLTF
TRBJ2-1,TRBV7-3,CASSPLSGAVLTYNEQFF
TRBJ2-3,TRBV27,CASSERVGWDTQYF
TRBJ2-5,TRBV10-2,CASSGTSGGQETQYF
TRBJ2-7,TRBV20-1,CSARDRRLAGRAYEQYF
TRBJ2-1,TRBV4-1,CASSQASGRHEQFF
TRBJ2-5,TRBV20-1,CSATLTEGPQETQYF
TRBJ2-3,TRBV4-1,CASSQDRTSGLTDTQYF
TRBJ2-7,TRBV7-9,CASSFSGGVDEQYF
TRBJ2-5,TRBV29-1,CSVSPVARETQYF
TRBJ1-2,TRBV29-1,CSVDGVYGYTF
TRBJ2-2,TRBV5-1,CASTREVTNTGELFF
TRBJ2-6,TRBV29-1,CSVGTGRRGANVLTF
TRBJ1-2,TRBV2,CASSERTGYSNYGYTF
TRBJ2-4,TRBV2,CACKLDRGYIQYF
TRBJ2-1,TRBV20-1,CSESREDNEQFF
TRBJ2-3,TRBV28,CASSPNTGDTQYF
TRBJ2-3,TRBV20-1,CSANTGDGTDTQYF
TRBJ2-5,TRBV28,CASSSTSGRRETQYF
TRBJ2-5,TRBV29-1,CSVEPVSWGSVETRYF
TRBJ2-3,TRBV5-4,CASSSDSGSRADTQYF
TRBJ2-1,TRBV20-1,CGAFPTSGSYNEQFF
TRBJ1-5,TRBV10-3,CAISESTPFSNQPQHF
TRBJ1-2,TRBV20-1,CSATTSGTQVSYTF
TRBJ1-2,TRBV7-2,CASSSLGGVLFGYTF
TRBJ2-1,TRBV5-1,CASRSGTSGINEQFF
TRBJ2-1,TRBV20-1,CSPDAAAVIYNEQFF
TRBJ2-3,TRBV6-4,CASSPWGGARDTQYF
TRBJ2-1,TRBV20-1,CSARDLPGAYNEQFF
TRBJ2-4,TRBV13,CASSPSPAGASGEQYF
TRBJ1-4,TRBV7-2,CASSSRQGGTATNEKLFF
TRBJ1-6,TRBV25-1,CASSNRGTNSPLHF